This is a list of T cell receptor beta chains from one sample in a study of blood T cell repertoires in COVID-19. Measured with immunoSEQ multiplex PCR; TCRdb has only the in-frame clones, and not every one. The table records over 350,000 clones, 87% of them present only once. The sequencing input was PBMCs or T cells enriched from blood (not recorded which). All receptors come from a woman aged 50 to 60 who had recovered from COVID-19. Each CDR3 is given with its conserved first and last residue. Fields, in order: clone size, V gene, J gene, D gene, CDR3 protein, CDR3 DNA. The D gene is left open where the match is weak. Not every row has a clone size; where given, it reads once, few, many or a size class.

-	TRBV11-3	TRBJ2-2	-	CASKGGANTGELFF	TGTGCCAGCAAAGGGGGGGCCAACACCGGGGAGCTGTTTTTT
-	TRBV3-1/TRBV3-2	TRBJ2-7	-	CASSQDIWGRSEQYF	TGTGCCAGCAGCCAAGATATTTGGGGGCGGTCCGAGCAGTACTTC
-	TRBV19	TRBJ2-1	-	CASSIQGPEQFF	TGTGCCAGTAGTATTCAGGGCCCCGAGCAGTTCTTC
-	TRBV24-1	TRBJ2-1	-	CATSDETSSYNEQFF	TGTGCCACCAGTGATGAGACTAGCTCCTACAATGAGCAGTTCTTC
once	TRBV28	TRBJ1-2	-	CASSPPRHLNYGYTF	TGTGCCAGCAGTCCCCCGAGGCACCTGAACTATGGCTACACCTTC
-	TRBV3-1/TRBV3-2	TRBJ2-4	-	CASSQAGVGNIQYF	TGTGCCAGCAGCCAAGCCGGGGTCGGGAACATTCAGTACTTC
once	TRBV28	TRBJ1-2	-	CASSPPKGQGYTF	TGTGCCAGCAGTCCCCCGAAGGGGCAAGGCTACACCTTC
-	TRBV19	TRBJ2-7	TRBD2	CASSIDGGERSYEQYF	TGTGCCAGTAGTATTGATGGGGGGGAGCGCTCCTACGAGCAGTACTTC
-	TRBV5-1	TRBJ1-2	-	CASSISRGNTYGYTF	TGCGCCAGCAGTATCTCTCGAGGCAATACTTATGGCTACACCTTC
-	TRBV6-2/TRBV6-3	TRBJ2-3	TRBD2	CASSYSMGLAGGRTDTQYF	TGTGCCAGCAGTTACTCGATGGGGCTAGCGGGGGGCCGCACAGATACGCAGTATTTT
once	TRBV6-2/TRBV6-3	TRBJ2-6	-	CASSDLGGSGANVLTF	TGTGCCAGCAGTGACCTAGGGGGTTCTGGGGCCAACGTCCTGACTTTC
-	TRBV2	TRBJ1-2	-	CASSPGQSSNYGYTF	TGTGCCAGCAGTCCTGGACAGTCTTCTAACTATGGCTACACCTTC
-	TRBV5-4	TRBJ1-4	-	CASSRTGLGLEKLFF	TGTGCCAGCAGCCGTACAGGGTTAGGGTTAGAAAAACTGTTTTTT
-	TRBV3-1/TRBV3-2	TRBJ1-1	-	CASSQQGSTEAFF	TGTGCCAGCAGCCAGCAGGGATCCACTGAAGCTTTCTTT
-	TRBV30	TRBJ1-1	TRBD1	CAWSQQGRYTEAFF	TGTGCCTGGAGCCAACAGGGGCGATACACTGAAGCTTTCTTT
-	TRBV7-2	TRBJ1-5	-	CASSLQPQLVGQPQHF	TGTGCCAGCAGCTTACAGCCGCAACTAGTAGGTCAGCCCCAGCATTTT
-	TRBV6-2/TRBV6-3	TRBJ1-1	TRBD1	CASSYGQGVKTEAFF	TGTGCCAGCAGTTACGGACAGGGCGTGAAAACTGAAGCTTTCTTT
-	TRBV6-5	TRBJ2-2	-	CASRNILTGELFF	TGTGCCAGCAGAAATATCTTGACTGGGGAGCTGTTTTTT
-	TRBV10-3	TRBJ2-3	-	CAIRRTYETSTDTQYF	TGTGCCATCAGGCGAACGTACGAAACTAGCACAGATACGCAGTATTTT
-	TRBV4-1	TRBJ2-5	-	CASSVVTQETQYF	TGCGCCAGCAGCGTGGTGACTCAAGAGACCCAGTACTTC
-	TRBV6-6	TRBJ1-1	-	CASRAGRVTEAFF	TGTGCCAGCAGGGCGGGGCGCGTCACTGAAGCTTTCTTT
-	TRBV4-2	TRBJ1-1	-	CASSQAGPNTEAFF	TGTGCCAGCAGCCAGGCGGGACCGAACACTGAAGCTTTCTTT
-	TRBV5-4	TRBJ1-1	-	CASSLGGSATEAFF	TGTGCCAGCAGCTTGGGAGGGTCGGCCACTGAAGCTTTCTTT
-	TRBV2	TRBJ1-2	TRBD1	CASTGTVSSNYGYTF	TGTGCCAGCACGGGGACAGTATCCTCTAACTATGGCTACACCTTC
-	TRBV6-2/TRBV6-3	TRBJ2-7	-	CASSYPDSPSSYEQYF	TGTGCCAGCAGTTACCCGGACAGTCCTAGTTCCTACGAGCAGTACTTC
-	TRBV5-6	TRBJ2-3	TRBD2	CASSQRLRAGGADTQYF	TGTGCCAGCAGCCAACGATTGAGAGCGGGGGGGGCAGATACGCAGTATTTT
-	TRBV7-2	TRBJ1-1	TRBD1	CASRVDRGGTEAFF	TGTGCCAGCAGGGTCGACAGGGGTGGCACTGAAGCTTTCTTT
-	TRBV28	TRBJ2-1	-	CASSFPVYNEQFF	TGTGCCAGCAGTTTTCCTGTCTACAATGAGCAGTTCTTC
-	TRBV5-1	TRBJ1-6	-	CASSLGGSANSPLHF	TGCGCCAGCAGCTTGGGAGGGTCCGCCAATTCACCCCTCCACTTT
few	TRBV6-2/TRBV6-3	TRBJ2-2	-	CASCYLHQTSLLFF	TGTGCCAGCTGCTACTTGCACCAGACTAGTTTGTTGTTTTTT
-	TRBV29-1	TRBJ1-2	-	CSVEETGSYGYTF	TGCAGCGTTGAAGAGACAGGAAGCTATGGCTACACCTTC
-	TRBV7-8	TRBJ1-5	TRBD1	CASSHGQDNQPQHF	TGTGCCAGCAGCCACGGACAGGACAATCAGCCCCAGCATTTT
-	TRBV19	TRBJ2-7	-	CASYTPTEQYF	TGTGCCAGTTATACACCAACCGAGCAGTACTTC
-	TRBV19	TRBJ2-3	-	CASSAGPNTDTQYF	TGTGCCAGTAGTGCGGGGCCGAACACAGATACGCAGTATTTT
few	TRBV19	TRBJ1-4	-	CASSPIGGDEKLFF	TGTGCCAGTAGTCCGATCGGAGGGGATGAAAAACTGTTTTTT
-	TRBV5-5	TRBJ1-6	-	CASSLDGYNSPLHF	TGTGCCAGCAGCTTGGACGGTTATAATTCACCCCTCCACTTT
-	TRBV27	TRBJ1-2	TRBD1	CASSPKEQGEAVYGYTF	TGTGCCAGCAGTCCCAAGGAGCAGGGGGAGGCGGTCTATGGCTACACCTTC
-	TRBV30	TRBJ2-2	TRBD2	CAWSETSGYPLGAGELFF	TGTGCCTGGAGTGAGACTAGCGGGTACCCTTTGGGGGCCGGGGAGCTGTTTTTT
-	TRBV5-8	TRBJ1-3	-	CASSLGFAGNTIYF	TGTGCCAGCAGCTTGGGTTTCGCTGGAAACACCATATATTTT
-	TRBV3-1/TRBV3-2	TRBJ2-7	TRBD2	CASSRAGLAIHEQYF	TGTGCCAGCAGTCGGGCGGGACTAGCGATCCACGAGCAGTACTTC
-	TRBV5-1	TRBJ1-4	TRBD1	CASSSGQGVREKLFF	TGCGCCAGCAGCTCGGGACAGGGGGTGCGAGAAAAACTGTTTTTT
-	TRBV6-1	TRBJ2-1	TRBD2	CASSETSGGYNEQFF	TGTGCCAGCAGTGAGACTAGCGGGGGCTACAATGAGCAGTTCTTC
-	TRBV19	TRBJ2-5	TRBD2	CASSPGGGETQYF	TGTGCCAGTAGCCCGGGGGGGGGTGAGACCCAGTACTTC
-	TRBV6-2/TRBV6-3	TRBJ1-2	-	CASSSINFRDSLYGYTF	TGTGCCAGCAGTTCCATAAACTTCCGGGACTCCCTCTATGGCTACACCTTC
-	TRBV5-1	TRBJ1-1	-	CASKFGENTEAFF	TGCGCCAGCAAATTCGGGGAGAACACTGAAGCTTTCTTT